Below, 24 T cell receptor beta chains from the same sample are listed, as sequenced in a study of monozygotic twins with inflammatory bowel disease. TCRdb processed the 5' RACE reads again and assigns one entry to each CDR3 protein, with no DNA. The table for this sample gives under 200,000 distinct CDR3 sequences. Sequencing was performed on blood. The receptors stem from a human donor with ulcerative colitis or Crohn's disease, or a healthy co-twin of an affected twin (not recorded which).

The chain joins TRBV14 to TRBJ2-6; TCRdb names TRBD1, which stays unverified in the absence of DNA. Germline lookup yields CDR1 SGHDN and CDR2 FVKESK. The CDR3 has 16 residues. CDR3 sequence: CASSPPGVSGANVLTF.

The V and J genes are TRBV9 and TRBJ2-7; TCRdb's D call, TRBD1, is unchecked because there is no DNA. This CDR3 comprises 16 residues. In germline, CDR1 is SGDLS, CDR2 YYNGEE. CDR3 sequence reads: CASSVDGGRRSYEQYF.

J is TRBJ1-2 and V is TRBV29-1. Germline CDR1 SQVTM, CDR2 ANQGSEA. There are 13 residues in the CDR3. CDR3 protein: CSVKDGLNYGYTF. The full variable domain, completed using reference TRBV29-1 and TRBJ1-2, is SAVISQKPSRDICQRGTSLTIQCQVDSQVTMMFWYRQQPGQSLTLIATANQGSEATYESGFVIDKFPISRPNLTFSTLTVSNMSPEDSSIYLCSVKDGLNYGYTFGSGTRLTVV.

Here the CDR3 reads CASSDFQAWGVQYF. J is TRBJ2-7 and V is TRBV10-1; TCRdb lists TRBD1, though no DNA is available to test this call. Germline lookup yields CDR1 WNHNN and CDR2 SYGVQD (reference sequence). CDR3 size: 14 residues.

The chain carries TRBV7-2 and TRBJ2-1; checking the TCRdb D call of TRBD2 is not possible without DNA. Germline CDR1 and CDR2: SGHTA and FQGNSA. This CDR3 spans 17 amino acids. The CDR3 loop is CASSPRLAGDISNEQFF.

The CDR3 reads CASNSRLAASYNEQFF. The gene calls are TRBV12-3 or TRBV12-4 and TRBJ2-1; lacking DNA, the TRBD2 call made by TCRdb goes unchecked. This CDR3 spans 16 amino acids.

The rearrangement links TRBV7-2 to TRBJ2-5; TCRdb's D call of TRBD1 is untestable without DNA. Germline V gene data show CDR1 as SGHTA and CDR2 as FQGNSA. The CDR3 totals 14 residues. CDR3 residues: CASRTAGVDETQYF.

The CDR3 sequence: CSGGHSGNTIYF. This sequence joins TRBV29-1 and TRBJ1-3; TCRdb gives TRBD1 as the D gene, but with no DNA this cannot be confirmed. Germline V gene data show CDR1 as SQVTM and CDR2 as ANQGSEA. This CDR3 is 12 amino acids long.

The chain links TRBV10-3 to TRBJ2-7; the TCRdb D gene call, TRBD1, has no DNA to confirm it. Looked up from germline, CDR1 is ENHRY and CDR2 is SYGVKD. The CDR3 sequence is 13 residues long. CDR3 sequence reads: CATRERGLSEQYF.

This chain links TRBV5-1 with TRBJ2-5; the D call from TCRdb, TRBD1, cannot be confirmed without DNA. CDR3 length: 16 residues. CDR1 and CDR2 from the germline V gene are SGHRS and YFSETQ. This CDR3 is CASSLVGGQYQETQYF.

This chain connects TRBV5-1 to TRBJ2-7. The CDR3 runs to 13 residues. CDR1 and CDR2 (germline): SGHRS, YFSETQ. The CDR3 sequence: CASSDLKATEQYF. Full variable domain (missing parts from reference TRBV5-1 and TRBJ2-7): KAGVTQTPRYLIKTRGQQVTLSCSPISGHRSVSWYQQTPGQGLQFLFEYFSETQRNKGNFPGRFSGRQFSNSRSEMNVSTLELGDSALYLCASSDLKATEQYFGPGTRLTVT.

This chain uses TRBV5-1 with TRBJ1-2; TCRdb returns TRBD1, unconfirmable since there is no DNA. Germline-derived CDR1 and CDR2 are SGHRS and YFSETQ. This CDR3 has 15 residues. The CDR3 loop reads CASSVTDRGVYGYTF.

The rearrangement uses TRBV5-1 and TRBJ1-5. Germline values: CDR1 SGHRS, CDR2 YFSETQ. The CDR3 contains 15 residues. The CDR3 loop is CASSLGDYELQPQHF.

The chain carries TRBV5-1 and TRBJ2-1; no DNA is available, so the TRBD1 call from TCRdb remains unchecked. The CDR3 loop spans 16 amino acids. Germline CDR1 and CDR2: SGHRS and YFSETQ. The CDR3 sequence is CASSFPWDTIRGEQFF.

The gene calls are TRBV4-1 and TRBJ2-7; TCRdb calls TRBD1, which cannot be checked without DNA. CDR3 size: 17 residues. Germline V gives CDR1 MGHRA, CDR2 YSYEKL. This chain's CDR3 is CASSQEGARGYSYEQYF.

The chain couples TRBV28 to TRBJ2-7; absent DNA, TCRdb's TRBD2 call cannot be checked. Germline assignment: CDR1 MDHEN and CDR2 SYDVKM. The CDR3 totals 18 residues. The CDR3 loop is CASSPQPGLAGLKFEQYF.

The J gene is TRBJ2-1, the V gene TRBV12-3 or TRBV12-4. CDR3 length: 11 residues. CDR3 sequence reads: CASSRYNEQFF.

This CDR3 reads CASSPQGSGLDQQETQYF. The gene calls are TRBV6-1 and TRBJ2-5; TCRdb proposes TRBD2, but this gene call is untestable without DNA. CDR3 length: 18 residues. The germline V gene encodes CDR1 MNHNS and CDR2 SASEGT.

The V call is TRBV20-1, the J call TRBJ2-1; the TCRdb D gene call, TRBD2, has no DNA to confirm it. CDR1 is DFQATT, CDR2 SNEGSKA, per germline (reference sequence). The CDR3 is 14 amino acids. CDR3 loop: CSASGTSVYNEQFF.

The chain carries TRBV6-4 and TRBJ2-3. Germline-derived CDR1 and CDR2 are MRHNA and SNTAGT. The CDR3 has 14 residues. The CDR3 reads CASKSGLASDTQYF.

The chain combines TRBV4-1 with TRBJ1-6. The CDR3 sequence is 13 residues long. The germline V gene encodes CDR1 MGHRA and CDR2 YSYEKL. The CDR3 sequence: CASSQVIGSPLHF.

The rearrangement joins TRBV20-1 to TRBJ2-7; TCRdb selects TRBD1, and the lack of DNA leaves this call unchecked. This CDR3 has 13 residues. Germline V CDR1 and CDR2: DFQATT, SNEGSKA (reference sequence). The CDR3 loop reads CSAPRDGFYEQYF.

The gene calls are TRBV28 and TRBJ1-3; no DNA is available, so the TRBD1 call from TCRdb remains unchecked. CDR3 length: 18 amino acids. Germline loops: CDR1 MDHEN, CDR2 SYDVKM. The CDR3 spells CASSLWGDGLPSGNTIYF.

The chain recombines TRBV5-5 with TRBJ1-6. Germline CDR1 reads SGHKS; CDR2 reads YYEKEE (reference sequence). The CDR3 length is 15 residues. CDR3 in amino acids: CASSFTGGYSSPLHF.